A selection of T cell receptor beta chains follows, all from one sample in a study of cytomegalovirus exposure and HLA in healthy donors. Sequencing was performed with immunoSEQ multiplex PCR; in TCRdb, only in-frame clones are kept and a portion is missing. The sample consists of under 200,000 clones, around 81% of them appearing once. The sample taken for sequencing was PBMCs. These receptors all stem from a man in his forties in good health and CMV-seronegative. Both conserved end residues are part of each CDR3.

TRBJ2-1	TRBV6-1	CASSATSGIYNEQFF
TRBJ2-7	TRBV20-1	CSARASYEQYF
TRBJ2-1	TRBV18	CASSGGGRPNEQFF
TRBJ2-3	TRBV11-3	CASSLGYGGRDTQYF
TRBJ2-2	TRBV5-3	CARIQGVKNTGELFF
TRBJ2-2	TRBV5-1	CASRGTGDPGELFF
TRBJ2-7	TRBV30	CAWTGGLADYEQYF
TRBJ2-2	TRBV2	CASRPDSLQGELFF
TRBJ2-5	TRBV6-1	CASSLTSGKETQYF
TRBJ2-2	TRBV5-4	CASSLEDRGAGELFF
TRBJ2-7	TRBV18	CASSGVGTSNHEQYF